One and the same sample provided the 21 T cell receptor beta chains below, sequenced in a study of T cell responses to AZD1222 COVID-19 vaccine. TCRdb keeps only in-frame clones here, not all; method: immunoSEQ multiplex PCR. The sample contains approximately 150,000 clones, 91% of which appear only once. The sample in question was peripheral blood, obtained 28 days after the second AZD1222 dose. Receptors were obtained from an adult who received the AZD1222 COVID-19 vaccine.

V is TRBV11-2 and J is TRBJ2-1, with 8 bases fitting TRBD1. The V gene's germline CDR1 is SGHAT and CDR2 FQNNGV. The CDR3 totals 14 residues. Trimming took 1 base from V and 13 from J; bases not matched to a gene: 9. CDR3 amino acids: CASSLVPGGGPQFF. CDR3 nucleotide sequence: TGTGCCAGCAGCTTAGTCCCAGGGGGCGGACCACAGTTCTTC.

This chain joins TRBV24-1 and TRBJ2-1; 11 nucleotides line up with TRBD1. The germline gives CDR1 KGHDR, CDR2 SFDVKD. The CDR3 consists of 15 residues. Trimming cost V 5 bases and J 4 bases; bases outside gene matches: 3. CDR3 in DNA: TGTGCCACCAGTGGTGGGACAGGGGGGTACAATGAGCAGTTCTTC. This sequence encodes CATSGGTGGYNEQFF.

The chain combines TRBV5-1 with TRBJ2-1, with TRBD2 matching 10 bases. V shed 2 bases, J shed 9 bases, and the junction held 8 bases outside the gene matches. The CDR3 loop spans 15 amino acids. The germline CDR1 and CDR2 sequences are SGHRS and YFSETQ. The chain's CDR3 is CASSFLAGVFSEQFF. The CDR3 region has the DNA TGCGCCAGCAGCTTCCTAGCGGGAGTGTTTAGTGAGCAGTTCTTC.

The gene calls are TRBV24-1 and TRBJ2-1; 8 bases fit TRBD2. Germline V gene lookup returns CDR1 KGHDR and CDR2 SFDVKD. This CDR3 is built from 15 residues. The J segment lost 2 bases and the V segment lost 5 bases, leaving 4 bases of the junction unmatched. In DNA form, the CDR3 reads TGTGCCACCAGTGTCCCAGCGGGAGCCTACAATGAGCAGTTCTTC. Translating it yields CATSVPAGAYNEQFF.

This rearrangement joins TRBV7-2 to TRBJ1-2; 9 bases are a match to TRBD1. J lost 8 bases, V lost 5 bases, and 6 bases had no gene match. Germline V gives CDR1 SGHTA, CDR2 FQGNSA. There are 13 residues in the CDR3. CDR3 loop: CASSPQGARGYTF. CDR3 DNA sequence: TGTGCCAGCAGCCCACAGGGGGCGCGCGGCTACACCTTC.

The chain links TRBV7-2 to TRBJ1-1; no definite D call. V was clipped by 2 bases and J by 1 base, with 11 bases between them. The CDR3 totals 15 residues. CDR1 and CDR2 (germline): SGHTA, FQGNSA. CDR3 in amino acids: CASSLWSRRNTEAFF. Here the CDR3 DNA reads TGTGCCAGCAGCTTATGGAGCAGGAGGAACACTGAAGCTTTCTTT.

This CDR3 is CASSLAGTGRTWTDTQYF. The CDR3 DNA follows: TGTGCCAGCAGTTTAGCCGGGACGGGACGAACTTGGACAGATACGCAGTATTTT. V gene TRBV27 combines with J gene TRBJ2-3, with D perhaps being TRBD1 or TRBD2 (5 bases each). This CDR3 has 18 amino acids. The V end was cut by 2 bases, the J end by 3 bases, with 21 bases between. CDR1 MNHEY and CDR2 SMNVEV come from the germline V gene (reference sequence).

The CDR3 DNA is TGTGCCAGCAGTCCAGCGGCAAGGGCTAGCGGGAGGGTCTACGAGCAGTACTTC. Protein product: CASSPAARASGRVYEQYF. This chain links TRBV28 with TRBJ2-7; 12 bases match TRBD2. The CDR3 covers 18 residues. Trimming removed 5 bases from V and 3 bases from J; junction bases left unmatched: 14. The germline CDR1 and CDR2 sequences are MDHEN and SYDVKM.

This chain links TRBV7-3 with TRBJ1-1, with a tentative D call TRBD1 (6 bases). The CDR3 is 14 amino acids. The germline V and J ends were trimmed by 2 bases and 2 bases, with 9 bases remaining between them. Germline loops: CDR1 SGHTA, CDR2 FQGTGA. CDR3 amino acids: CASSLAGANTEAFF. In nucleotides, the CDR3 is TGTGCCAGCAGCTTAGCGGGGGCCAACACTGAAGCTTTCTTT.

The chain recombines TRBV6-2 or TRBV6-3 with TRBJ1-2; D is unresolved. CDR1 is MNHEY and CDR2 is SVGEGT in the germline V gene. With 2 bases removed from V and 2 bases from J, the gap between germline ends came to 18 bases. The CDR3 is 17 amino acids. The CDR3 here is CASSYHPATGSNYGYTF. In DNA, the CDR3 is TGTGCCAGCAGTTACCACCCCGCGACCGGGTCGAACTATGGCTACACCTTC.

The V call is TRBV10-3, the J call TRBJ2-3; no definite D call. Germline CDR1 ENHRY, CDR2 SYGVKD. V shed 5 bases and J shed 0 bases, with 9 bases lying between them. This CDR3 contains 14 residues. The CDR3 DNA follows: TGTGCCATCAGTCCAAGCGACAGCACAGATACGCAGTATTTT. Its translation: CAISPSDSTDTQYF.

The V and J genes are TRBV19 and TRBJ1-5; 7 bases agree with TRBD1. V shed 5 bases and J 7 bases; nucleotides not matched to a gene: 5. Germline V gene lookup returns CDR1 LNHDA and CDR2 SQIVND (reference sequence). The CDR3 covers 13 residues. The CDR3 sequence is CASSDRAGQPQHF. In DNA, the CDR3 is TGTGCCAGTAGTGACAGGGCTGGGCAGCCCCAGCATTTT.

The chain combines TRBV7-2 with TRBJ1-4, with D unresolved. The CDR3 has 15 residues. Trimming took off 3 bases at V and 0 bases at J, with 8 bases between the two ends. Germline loops: CDR1 SGHTA, CDR2 FQGNSA. The CDR3 loop reads CASSFTSSTNEKLFF. As DNA, the CDR3 is TGTGCCAGCAGCTTTACCAGTTCAACTAATGAAAAACTGTTTTTT.

V usage is TRBV28 and J usage is TRBJ2-1; TRBD1 agrees at 7 bases. CDR3 length: 15 residues. Germline CDR1 MDHEN, CDR2 SYDVKM. The trim removed 8 bases at V and 2 bases at J, leaving 9 bases unmatched. CDR3 DNA sequence: TGTGCCAGCGAAACGCCGGGACAGACCTACAATGAGCAGTTCTTC. It is translated as CASETPGQTYNEQFF.

The genes are TRBV5-6 and TRBJ2-3; 10 bases fit TRBD1. The J segment lost 3 bases and the V segment lost 3 bases, leaving 10 bases of the junction unmatched. Germline-derived CDR1 and CDR2 are SGHDT and YYEEEE. The CDR3 has 17 amino acids. The CDR3 spells CASSWVGRTGGTDTQYF. CDR3 nucleotide sequence: TGTGCCAGCAGCTGGGTGGGGAGGACAGGGGGAACAGATACGCAGTATTTT.

The chain carries TRBV6-1 and TRBJ1-5, with D maybe TRBD1 (6 bases). The V gene lost 3 bases and the J gene lost 2 bases, with 11 bases spanning the gap. The CDR3 runs 15 residues. Per the germline V gene, CDR1 is MNHNS and CDR2 is SASEGT. This CDR3 reads CASSESRGGNQPQHF. CDR3 DNA: TGTGCCAGCAGTGAGAGCAGGGGAGGCAATCAGCCCCAGCATTTT.

This sequence joins TRBV11-2 and TRBJ1-3; D is perhaps TRBD1 (5 bases). Trimming removed 2 bases from V and 0 bases from J, with 17 bases in between. The CDR3 has 18 residues. Germline V lookup: CDR1 SGHAT, CDR2 FQNNGV. The CDR3 sequence is CASSLFRDSFLSGNTIYF. As DNA, the CDR3 is TGTGCCAGCAGCTTATTCCGTGACAGCTTCCTCTCTGGAAACACCATATATTTT.

The V gene is TRBV12-3 or TRBV12-4, the J gene TRBJ2-1; tentatively, D is TRBD2 (5 bases). V lost 8 bases and J 10 bases, leaving 9 bases between the germline ends. This CDR3 has 10 residues. CDR3 DNA sequence: TGTGCCAGCGGAGTAGCGGAGCAGTTCTTC. It is translated as CASGVAEQFF.

The CDR3, as DNA: TGTGCCAGCAGTTCTGGACGTAGCGAGCAGTACTTC. This encodes CASSSGRSEQYF. The chain combines TRBV28 with TRBJ2-7; D remains unclear. The CDR3 length is 12 residues. Trimming removed 4 bases at V and 6 bases at J, with 10 bases between. Germline V gene lookup returns CDR1 MDHEN and CDR2 SYDVKM.

The chain combines TRBV29-1 with TRBJ2-3; no definite D call. CDR1 SQVTM and CDR2 ANQGSEA come from the germline V gene. The CDR3 length is 13 residues. Trimming removed 5 bases from V and 3 bases from J, with 12 bases in between. CDR3 sequence: CSVPGRITDTQYF. CDR3 sequence (DNA): TGCAGCGTTCCGGGCCGTATAACAGATACGCAGTATTTT.

This chain links TRBV19 with TRBJ1-1; tentative D call: TRBD1 (6 bases). Trimming shortened V by 9 bases and J by 1 base, and 15 bases separated the two germline ends. The CDR3 spans 14 residues. Germline values: CDR1 LNHDA, CDR2 SQIVND (reference sequence). The DNA of the CDR3 is TGTGCCAGCCAGACAGGAGGGTCGAACACTGAAGCTTTCTTT. Its translation is CASQTGGSNTEAFF.